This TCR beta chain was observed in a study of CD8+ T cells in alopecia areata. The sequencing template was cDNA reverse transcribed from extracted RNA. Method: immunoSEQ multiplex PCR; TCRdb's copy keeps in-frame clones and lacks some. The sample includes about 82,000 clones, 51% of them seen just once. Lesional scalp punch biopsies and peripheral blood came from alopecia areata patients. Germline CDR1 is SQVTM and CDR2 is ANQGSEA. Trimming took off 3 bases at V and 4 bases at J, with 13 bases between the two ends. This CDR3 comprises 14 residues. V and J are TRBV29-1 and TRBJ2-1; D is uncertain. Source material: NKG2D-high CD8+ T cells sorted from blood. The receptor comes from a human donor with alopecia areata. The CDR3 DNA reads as TGCAGCGTTGAGTTGCAGACCGCATACAATGAGCAGTTCTTC. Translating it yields CSVELQTAYNEQFF.